What follows describes a single T cell receptor (beta chain). Its antigen is undetermined. This sample was included in a study of cytomegalovirus exposure and HLA in healthy donors. Study background: Of approximately 400 genotyped donors, around 76% clustered with self-reported Caucasian donors.

60 Vbeta and 13 Jbeta primers were used in PCR. As processed by the authors: Later work found 65 million to 100 million unique TCR beta chains, with approximately 12 million shared. Method: immunoSEQ multiplex PCR; TCRdb's copy keeps in-frame clones and lacks some. V and J calls and clone size are given by that table; D and trimming were obtained from the DNA. In the table there are roughly 100,000 clones, roughly an eighth of which are singletons. Regarding the study as a whole: Under in vitro conditions, three CMV-associated chains were confirmed as specific for CMV antigens.

With 8 bases clipped from V and 10 bases from J, the junction kept 14 bases outside the gene matches. Germline V gene sequence: CDR1 MNHNS, CDR2 SASEGT. CDR3 length: 14 residues. The gene calls are TRBV6-1 and TRBJ1-5; 7 bases are a match to TRBD1. The sequencing sample was made of PBMCs. The clonotype comes from a man in his forties in good health and CMV-seropositive. The CDR3 loop reads CASGGPQGQGPQHF. CDR3 bases: TGTGCCAGCGGGGGCCCACAGGGGCAAGGACCCCAGCATTTT.